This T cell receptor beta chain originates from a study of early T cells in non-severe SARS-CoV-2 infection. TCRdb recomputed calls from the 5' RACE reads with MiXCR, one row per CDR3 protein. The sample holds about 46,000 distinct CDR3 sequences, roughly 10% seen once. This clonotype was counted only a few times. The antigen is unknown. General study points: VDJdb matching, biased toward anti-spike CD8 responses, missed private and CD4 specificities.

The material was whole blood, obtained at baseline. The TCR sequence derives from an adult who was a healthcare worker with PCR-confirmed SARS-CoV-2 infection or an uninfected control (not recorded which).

The DNA for the CDR3 is TGTGCCAGCAGCCGACTTCAGGGGTACCAAGAGACCCAGTACTTC. Amino acids: CASSRLQGYQETQYF. This rearrangement joins TRBV6-5 to TRBJ2-5; D possibly corresponds to TRBD1 (6 bases). V was trimmed by 6 bases and J by 0 bases, leaving 14 bases between them. The CDR3 covers 15 residues. Germline assignment: CDR1 MNHEY and CDR2 SVGAGI.